The rows below give T cell receptor beta chains drawn from one sample of a study of shared clonotypes between healthy human individuals. Profiling relied on immunoSEQ multiplex PCR, and the TCRdb table lists in-frame clones only, not all of them. The top ten hold around 1.1% of the sample, which has over 2 million clones, about 94% seen once. The specimen was naive CD8+ T cells sorted from blood. Receptors originate from a man aged 18 to 29 in good health. Both conserved end residues are part of each CDR3. Fields, in order: J gene, V gene, clone size, D gene, CDR3 DNA, CDR3 protein. The D gene is left open where the match is weak. Clone size is stated in some rows and not others, as once, few, many or a class when expanded.

J: TRBJ2-7
V: TRBV14
size: .
D: .
DNA: TGTGCCAGCAGCCAAGACCCAGTAGGGCAAGTCTACGAGCAGTACTTC
CDR3: CASSQDPVGQVYEQYF

J: TRBJ2-2
V: TRBV19
size: .
D: .
DNA: TGTGCCAGTAGTAAAATTGACACCGGGGAGCTGTTTTTT
CDR3: CASSKIDTGELFF

J: TRBJ2-2
V: TRBV7-9
size: .
D: .
DNA: TGTGCCAGCAGCCCTGGGTACACCGGGGAGCTGTTTTTT
CDR3: CASSPGYTGELFF

J: TRBJ1-2
V: TRBV5-4
size: .
D: TRBD1
DNA: TGTGCCAGCAATCCCGGGACAGGGGGTCCCTATGGCTACACCTTC
CDR3: CASNPGTGGPYGYTF

J: TRBJ2-5
V: TRBV7-9
size: .
D: TRBD2
DNA: TGTGCCAGCAGCTCGACTAGCCCGCATACCCAAGAGACCCAGTACTTC
CDR3: CASSSTSPHTQETQYF

J: TRBJ2-7
V: TRBV18
size: .
D: .
DNA: TGTGCCAGCTCACCAGGTGACAGTTACGAGCAGTACTTC
CDR3: CASSPGDSYEQYF

J: TRBJ2-2
V: TRBV21-1
size: once
D: .
DNA: TGTGCCAGCAATCCGACTAGCGGGATGAACACCGGGGAGCTGTTTTTT
CDR3: CASNPTSGMNTGELFF

J: TRBJ2-7
V: TRBV27
size: .
D: TRBD1
DNA: TGTGCCAGCAGTTTAACCGGGACAGGGGGGGACGAGCAGTACTTC
CDR3: CASSLTGTGGDEQYF

J: TRBJ2-1
V: TRBV28
size: .
D: .
DNA: TGTGCCAGCTCCAGAGACGGACCCTACAATGAGCAGTTCTTC
CDR3: CASSRDGPYNEQFF

J: TRBJ1-1
V: TRBV30
size: few
D: .
DNA: TGTGCCTGGCAAGCTTTAGACACTGAAGCTTTCTTT
CDR3: CAWQALDTEAFF

J: TRBJ2-7
V: TRBV7-9
size: .
D: TRBD1
DNA: TGTGCCAGCAGCTTCGACAGGGGCGACGAGCAGTACTTC
CDR3: CASSFDRGDEQYF

J: TRBJ2-3
V: TRBV19
size: .
D: .
DNA: TGTGCCAGTACCTCCCCCCCAGATACGCAGTATTTT
CDR3: CASTSPPDTQYF

J: TRBJ2-7
V: TRBV25-1
size: .
D: .
DNA: TGTGCCAGCGGAGACTACGAGCAGTACTTC
CDR3: CASGDYEQYF

J: TRBJ2-6
V: TRBV11-2
size: .
D: .
DNA: TGTGCCAGCAGCTTAGGTCCGGGACGGCTCTCTGGGGCCAACGTCCTGACTTTC
CDR3: CASSLGPGRLSGANVLTF

J: TRBJ1-4
V: TRBV2
size: .
D: .
DNA: TGTGCCAGCAGTGTAAAGGGGGTAAATGAAAAACTGTTTTTT
CDR3: CASSVKGVNEKLFF